The 18 T cell receptor beta chains reported below all come from one sample, sequenced in a study of T cells after yellow fever vaccination. MiXCR was run by TCRdb on the 5' RACE reads, yielding one entry per CDR3 protein. The table has 300,000 to 400,000 distinct CDR3 sequences, 7% to 10% seen once. The specimen comprised PBMCs, sampled roughly seven weeks after the first yellow fever vaccination. These receptors were taken from a man aged 18-30 years who received the YFV17D yellow fever vaccine.

This chain joins TRBV24-1 and TRBJ2-2; D is undetermined. The CDR3 sequence is 14 residues long. Trimming removed 6 bases from V and 7 bases from J, with 14 bases in between. Germline V gene data show CDR1 as KGHDR and CDR2 as SFDVKD. The CDR3 DNA reads TGTGCCACCAGTTCAGGTTCGATATTCGGGGAGCTGTTTTTT. Translation gives CATSSGSIFGELFF.

This clonotype was counted many times. The chain has TRBV12-3 or TRBV12-4 and TRBJ1-1; D uncertain. The V end was cut by 3 bases, the J end by 6 bases, with 11 bases between. The CDR3 sequence is 13 residues long. CDR3 sequence: CASSFRLNPEAFF. The DNA for the CDR3 is TGTGCCAGCAGTTTCAGGTTGAATCCTGAAGCTTTCTTT.

As regards this clonotype: A much larger clone lies a single base off, so this may be a read error. The V gene is TRBV4-2, the J gene TRBJ1-2; perhaps TRBD1 as D (5 bases). Between the trimmed V and J ends, which lost 1 base and 4 bases, there was a span of 22 bases. Germline CDR1 and CDR2: LGHNA and YNFKEQ. This CDR3 has 18 amino acids. The CDR3 region has the DNA TGTGCCAGCAGCCAAGTTATCGAGGCGGAACAGGCGGGCTATGGCTACACCTTC. Its protein is CASSQVIEAEQAGYGYTF.

This clonotype came up a few times. The gene calls are TRBV7-6 and TRBJ1-2; D possibly corresponds to TRBD1 (6 bases). Trimming shortened V by 5 bases and J by 4 bases, and 20 bases separated the two germline ends. Germline CDR1 reads SGHVS; CDR2 reads FNYEAQ. The CDR3 sequence is 16 residues long. The CDR3 loop reads CASSRRSQGFAYGYTF. The CDR3 nucleotides are TGTGCCAGCAGCCGCCGAAGCCAGGGGTTCGCCTATGGCTACACCTTC.

The rearrangement links TRBV12-3 or TRBV12-4 to TRBJ2-7; 13 bases align to TRBD2. This CDR3 comprises 15 residues. The ends lost 6 bases at V and 2 bases at J; junction bases unmatched: 4. Here the CDR3 reads CASRAGTSGAYEQYF. The DNA of the CDR3 is TGTGCCAGCAGGGCCGGGACTAGCGGGGCCTACGAGCAGTACTTC.

The rearrangement joins TRBV12-3 or TRBV12-4 to TRBJ2-2, with 12 bases matching TRBD2. The length of the CDR3 is 15 residues. Trimming cost V 5 bases and J 7 bases; bases outside gene matches: 5. The CDR3 sequence: CASSTRLAGVGELFF. The CDR3 DNA reads TGTGCCAGCAGTACGCGACTAGCGGGGGTCGGGGAGCTGTTTTTT.

The chain has TRBV7-9 and TRBJ1-5; 7 nucleotides agree with TRBD1. The germline V gene has CDR1 SEHNR and CDR2 FQNEAQ (reference sequence). The CDR3 is 14 residues long. V dropped 5 bases and J dropped 3; count of bases not matched to a gene: 4. The CDR3 DNA reads TGTGCCAGCAGCCGGACAGGCGCCAATCAGCCCCAGCATTTT. Its protein is CASSRTGANQPQHF.

This clonotype was observed a handful of times. This chain uses TRBV4-3 with TRBJ1-2; TRBD1 is a possible D gene (5 bases). The germline V and J ends were trimmed by 1 base and 3 bases, with 15 bases remaining between them. Germline lookup yields CDR1 LGHNA and CDR2 YSLEER. The CDR3 length is 16 residues. In DNA form, the CDR3 reads TGCGCCAGCAGCCAAGGTCCGGGGCGAAGGGACTATGGCTACACCTTC. This encodes CASSQGPGRRDYGYTF.

This clonotype was detected only a few times. The chain uses TRBV11-2 and TRBJ1-1, with D possibly TRBD1 on 6 matching bases. The germline CDR1 and CDR2 sequences are SGHAT and FQNNGV. The CDR3 has 13 amino acids. V was cut by 5 bases and J by 1 base, with 8 bases left in between. CDR3 DNA: TGTGCCAGCAGCCAGGGGTGGAACACTGAAGCTTTCTTT. Amino acid sequence: CASSQGWNTEAFF.

The V call is TRBV20-1, the J call TRBJ2-4; D remains unclear. In germline, CDR1 is DFQATT, CDR2 SNEGSKA (reference sequence). The CDR3 extends over 17 amino acids. Trimming pared 6 bases from V and 1 base from J, leaving 22 bases between. The CDR3 nucleotides read TGCAGTGCCACCCCGGCTAAGAACCCATGGGCCAAAAACATTCAGTACTTC. This gives the protein CSATPAKNPWAKNIQYF.

The V and J genes are TRBV12-3 or TRBV12-4 and TRBJ2-7; 7 bases match TRBD1. The CDR3 has 17 amino acids. The V segment lost 7 bases and the J segment 0 bases; nucleotides outside the gene matches: 15. The CDR3 loop is CASTPTPDRPSSYEQYV. Here the CDR3 DNA reads TGTGCCAGCACCCCGACACCGGACAGGCCCAGCTCCTACGAGCAGTACGTC.

This sequence joins TRBV10-1 and TRBJ2-7; D gene unclear. Between the trimmed V and J ends, which lost 3 bases and 2 bases, there was a span of 11 bases. Germline CDR1 WNHNN, CDR2 SYGVQD (reference sequence). The CDR3 has 14 residues. CDR3 nucleotide sequence: TGCGCCAGCAGTGACGGCCCGGCAGCCTACGAGCAGTACTTC. Its translation is CASSDGPAAYEQYF.

On this clonotype itself: The junction departs from germline at one end; a sequencing error may be responsible. The chain links TRBV18 to TRBJ2-2; TRBD2 aligns across 8 bases. Germline lookup yields CDR1 KGHSH and CDR2 LQKENI. CDR3 size: 18 residues. The CDR3 coding sequence is TGTGCCAGCTCTCCACCCGACCCGGGACTAGCGAACACCGGGGAGCTGTTTTTT. Translation: CASSPPDPGLANTGELFF.

The sample holds a few counts of this clonotype. The chain uses TRBV28 and TRBJ2-7; no definite D call. The CDR3 contains 13 residues. V was pared by 8 bases and J by 2 bases, with 13 bases between. Germline loops: CDR1 MDHEN, CDR2 SYDVKM. The CDR3 DNA sequence: TGTGCCAGCGCGCCTCAGGCCCCCTACGAGCAGTACGTC. Its protein is CASAPQAPYEQYV.

V gene TRBV4-1 combines with J gene TRBJ1-1; tentative D call: TRBD1 (5 bases). Germline loops: CDR1 MGHRA, CDR2 YSYEKL. Deletions cut 2 bases from V and 8 bases from J, with 15 bases between. This CDR3 is built from 14 residues. The CDR3 sequence is CASSQPTGPREAFF. In DNA form, the CDR3 reads TGCGCCAGCAGCCAACCCACAGGTCCTAGGGAAGCTTTCTTT.

This clonotype has a count of ten or more. The rearrangement joins TRBV9 to TRBJ1-1; 7 nucleotides align to TRBD1. Germline lookup yields CDR1 SGDLS and CDR2 YYNGEE. V shed 0 bases, J shed 2 bases, and the junction held 7 bases outside the gene matches. The CDR3 is made up of 16 amino acids. CDR3 amino acids: CASSVDLGGQNTEAFF. The DNA for the CDR3 is TGTGCCAGCAGCGTAGACTTAGGGGGCCAAAACACTGAAGCTTTCTTT.

The chain has TRBV2 and TRBJ2-7, with D possibly being TRBD1 or TRBD2 (5 bases each). This CDR3 is built from 13 residues. Germline V CDR1 and CDR2: SNHLY, FYNNEI. Trimming removed 3 bases from V and 6 bases from J, with 12 bases in between. The CDR3 here is CASSEQGDSEQYV. Here the CDR3 DNA reads TGTGCCAGCAGTGAGCAGGGAGATAGCGAGCAGTACGTC.

This clonotype was detected a few times. This rearrangement joins TRBV7-2 to TRBJ2-7; no definite D call. Germline V CDR1 and CDR2: SGHTA, FQGNSA. This CDR3 comprises 14 residues. V gave up 5 bases and J gave up 2 bases, with 13 bases separating them. Here the CDR3 DNA reads TGTGCCAGCAGCCCCCGTTCCCCTCCCTACGAGCAGTACTTC. Translation: CASSPRSPPYEQYF.